Below are 10 T cell receptor beta chains sequenced from a single sample in a study of regulatory T cells in long-lasting Graves disease. Sample time point: newly diagnosed GD, antithyroid drugs for less than 3 months. Scientists built the TCR library using RNA that was extracted from PBMCs. The authors built TCR beta libraries using iRepertoire HTBI primers and Arm-PCR of CDR3 regions. Each CDR3 protein is one row after TCRdb ran MiXCR on the multiplex PCR reads. The profile shows about 470,000 distinct CDR3 sequences, 15% of them singletons. The data were also submitted as part of a second study, on T cells in Graves' hyperthyroidism and ophthalmopathy.

The source material was peripheral blood mononuclear cells (PBMCs), sampled at new diagnosis, from a patient treated with antithyroid drugs. The receptors shown here come from a woman in her twenties or thirties with Graves disease.

Ten or more counts support this clonotype. This chain joins TRBV18 and TRBJ2-7; TRBD2 agrees at 8 bases. J gave up 3 bases and V 6 bases, and 7 bases lay outside the gene matches. Germline CDR1 KGHSH, CDR2 LQKENI. CDR3 length: 14 residues. The CDR3 nucleotides read TGTGCCAGCTCCCCGGGACTAGTCTTCTACGAGCAGTACTTC. Amino acids: CASSPGLVFYEQYF.

The rearrangement uses TRBV11-2 and TRBJ1-1; D might be TRBD1 (5 bases). The CDR3 consists of 14 residues. V shed 0 bases and J shed 8 bases, with 13 bases lying between them. CDR1 is SGHAT and CDR2 is FQNNGV in the germline V gene. CDR3 sequence: CASSLDRGRREAFF. In nucleotides, the CDR3 is TGTGCCAGCAGCTTAGATCGGGGGAGAAGAGAAGCTTTCTTT.

This clonotype was picked up many times. V is TRBV11-2 and J is TRBJ2-3; D not certain. This CDR3 comprises 14 residues. Trimming stripped 4 bases from V and 6 bases from J, with 14 bases between. Per germline, CDR1 SGHAT and CDR2 FQNNGV. DNA of the CDR3: TGTGCCAGCAGCTGGTCACCATCCGGGGATACGCAGTATTTT. It specifies CASSWSPSGDTQYF.

Comment on this clonotype: This may be a read error: a much more frequent sequence differs by one nucleotide. This chain uses TRBV7-3 with TRBJ2-3; 8 nucleotides match TRBD2. The J call is doubtful: the DNA matches TRBJ2-1 better. CDR1 is SGHTA and CDR2 is FQGTGA in the germline V gene. The CDR3 has 17 amino acids. The CDR3 is CASSPRGRAGGYNEQFF. The CDR3 DNA follows: TGTGCCAGCAGCCCCCGGGGTCGGGCGGGAGGATACAATGAGCAGTTCTTC.

This clonotype showed up many times. The V call is TRBV29-1, the J call TRBJ1-2; D is ambiguous. V lost 2 bases, J lost 0 bases, and 4 bases lay in between. CDR3 size: 12 residues. CDR1 and CDR2 (germline): SQVTM, ANQGSEA. CDR3 DNA: TGCAGCGTTGAACAGGCTAACTATGGCTACACCTTC. This encodes CSVEQANYGYTF.

This clonotype was counted a few times. The chain couples TRBV5-6 to TRBJ2-4; 9 bases align to TRBD1. CDR1 is SGHDT, CDR2 YYEEEE, per germline. V shed 3 bases and J 0 bases; nucleotides not matched to a gene: 16. The CDR3 extends over 20 amino acids. The chain's CDR3 is CASSSAPTGGSHLAKNIQYF. Written as DNA, the CDR3 is TGTGCCAGCAGCTCGGCGCCCACAGGGGGCAGCCACCTAGCCAAAAACATTCAGTACTTC.

The chain joins TRBV28 to TRBJ2-3; D is unclear. This CDR3 is built from 17 residues. Germline assignment: CDR1 MDHEN and CDR2 SYDVKM. V lost 3 bases and J 0 bases, leaving 16 bases between the germline ends. This chain's CDR3 is CASSFDGPGASTDTQYF. CDR3 nucleotides: TGTGCCAGCAGTTTCGATGGACCCGGTGCTAGCACAGATACGCAGTATTTT.

In its sample, this clonotype was seen many times. The rearrangement links TRBV28 to TRBJ2-7; either TRBD1 or TRBD2 may supply D (5 bases each). The V end was cut by 9 bases, the J end by 2 bases, with 14 bases between. The CDR3 sequence is 13 residues long. Germline V lookup: CDR1 MDHEN, CDR2 SYDVKM. CDR3 sequence (DNA): TGTGCCAGTTACCGGGACGGACCCTACGAGCAGTACTTC. Translation: CASYRDGPYEQYF.

The V call is TRBV5-1, the J call TRBJ2-3, with D hard to call. CDR1 is SGHRS and CDR2 is YFSETQ in the germline V gene. The CDR3 is made up of 13 amino acids. V lost 4 bases and J lost 4, with 10 bases in between. For the CDR3, the DNA is TGCGCCAGCAGCGGCGCCAGCGCAGATACGCAGTATTTT. Its translation: CASSGASADTQYF.

This clonotype was detected many times. The genes are TRBV3-1 and TRBJ1-3, with D possibly TRBD1 on 5 matching bases. This CDR3 contains 15 residues. Germline V gives CDR1 LGHDT, CDR2 YNNKEL (reference sequence). Trimming shortened V by 2 bases and J by 3 bases, and 11 bases separated the two germline ends. DNA for the CDR3: TGTGCCAGCAGCCAATCAGGGAACGGTGGAAACACCATATATTTT. Translating gives CASSQSGNGGNTIYF.